This entry lists 15 T cell receptor beta chains sequenced from one sample in a study of blood T cell repertoires in COVID-19. Assay: immunoSEQ multiplex PCR; the TCRdb copy retains only in-frame clones and omits some. Of roughly 140,000 clones in the sample, roughly 90% are singletons; the top ten hold roughly a tenth. What was sequenced was peripheral blood. These TCRs come from a man aged 45-65 years with active or convalescent COVID-19.

Concerning this clone: Other DNA sequences of this sample code for an identical CDR3. This chain connects TRBV5-1 to TRBJ2-1; D gene ambiguous. Trimming took off 0 bases at V and 1 base at J, with 8 bases between the two ends. Germline CDR1 reads SGHRS; CDR2 reads YFSETQ. The CDR3 runs 15 residues. The CDR3 DNA sequence: TGCGCCAGCAGCTTGGGCGGAACATCCTACAATGAGCAGTTCTTC. Its translation is CASSLGGTSYNEQFF. Supplemented by reference TRBV5-1 and TRBJ2-1, the full variable domain reads KAGVTQTPRYLIKTRGQQVTLSCSPISGHRSVSWYQQTPGQGLQFLFEYFSETQRNKGNFPGRFSGRQFSNSRSEMNVSTLELGDSALYLCASSLGGTSYNEQFFGPGTRLTVL.

The chain couples TRBV6-5 to TRBJ1-3; D may be TRBD1 (5 bases). Looked up from germline, CDR1 is MNHEY and CDR2 is SVGAGI. The CDR3 has 14 residues. The V and J ends lost 7 bases and 3 bases respectively, with 13 bases between them. The CDR3 coding sequence is TGTGCCAGCACCTCTGGGGGGGTTGGAAACACCATATATTTT. It is translated as CASTSGGVGNTIYF.

In DNA form, the CDR3 reads TGTGCCAGCAGTTACAGCGGGAGCGCCGCTGAGCAGTTCTTC. This encodes CASSYSGSAAEQFF. The V call is TRBV6-5, the J call TRBJ2-1; 8 bases line up with TRBD2. CDR1 and CDR2 from the germline V gene are MNHEY and SVGAGI. With V trimmed by 2 bases and J by 9 bases, 6 bases remained unmatched. The CDR3 runs 14 residues.

This sequence joins TRBV27 and TRBJ1-5, with D perhaps TRBD1 (5 bases). With 6 bases removed from V and 3 bases from J, the gap between germline ends came to 15 bases. Looked up from germline, CDR1 is MNHEY and CDR2 is SMNVEV (reference sequence). There are 15 residues in the CDR3. CDR3 protein: CASRRGSTSNQPQHF. In nucleotides, the CDR3 is TGTGCCAGCAGAAGGGGCTCCACGTCCAATCAGCCCCAGCATTTT.

The rearrangement uses TRBV28 and TRBJ2-7; 10 nucleotides line up with TRBD2. The V and J ends lost 5 bases and 2 bases, in that order; junction bases with no gene match: 6. The CDR3 is 15 residues long. Germline CDR1 MDHEN, CDR2 SYDVKM. The CDR3 coding sequence is TGTGCCAGCAGTCCGCTAGCGGGAGCTCCCTACGAGCAGTACTTC. This gives the protein CASSPLAGAPYEQYF.

The J gene is TRBJ1-5, the V gene TRBV6-6; perhaps TRBD1 as D (5 bases). V was shortened by 6 bases and J by 2 bases, with 14 bases between the two germline ends. The CDR3 totals 15 residues. CDR1 and CDR2 from the germline V gene are MNHNY and SVGAGI (reference sequence). CDR3 amino acids: CASRSGILGNQPQHF. The CDR3 DNA reads TGTGCCAGCAGATCAGGGATTTTGGGCAATCAGCCCCAGCATTTT.

V and J are TRBV7-2 and TRBJ2-5, with D hard to call. Trimming removed 0 bases at V and 0 bases at J, with 11 bases between. Germline loops: CDR1 SGHTA, CDR2 FQGNSA. The CDR3 runs 16 residues. CDR3 loop: CASSLALSRNQETQYF. The CDR3 nucleotides are TGTGCCAGCAGCTTAGCGCTAAGCAGGAACCAAGAGACCCAGTACTTC.

This chain uses TRBV4-1 with TRBJ2-7; TRBD1 might be the D (5 bases). Germline V gene sequence: CDR1 MGHRA, CDR2 YSYEKL. Trimming took 4 bases from V and 6 from J, leaving 13 bases between them. The CDR3 has 13 residues. The CDR3 reads CASSPGHPAEQYF. The CDR3, as DNA: TGCGCCAGCAGCCCCGGACACCCTGCCGAGCAGTACTTC.

The chain carries TRBV29-1 and TRBJ1-2; the match to TRBD1 covers 7 bases. The germline CDR1 and CDR2 sequences are SQVTM and ANQGSEA. This CDR3 has 13 amino acids. The V and J ends lost 4 bases and 3 bases, in that order; junction bases with no gene match: 5. The CDR3 bases are TGCAGCGTTGGAAGGGGGCGCGACTATGGCTACACCTTC. This sequence encodes CSVGRGRDYGYTF. Filled out from reference TRBV29-1 and TRBJ1-2, the complete variable domain reads SAVISQKPSRDICQRGTSLTIQCQVDSQVTMMFWYRQQPGQSLTLIATANQGSEATYESGFVIDKFPISRPNLTFSTLTVSNMSPEDSSIYLCSVGRGRDYGYTFGSGTRLTVV.

The chain couples TRBV29-1 to TRBJ1-2, with 8 bases aligning to TRBD1. The CDR3 runs to 14 residues. V trimming: 6 bases; J trimming: 6 bases; junction bases outside the gene matches: 12. CDR1 and CDR2 (germline): SQVTM, ANQGSEA. The CDR3 loop is CSVQEQGARNGYTF. The CDR3 DNA sequence: TGCAGCGTCCAGGAGCAGGGGGCGCGGAATGGCTACACCTTC.

The V call is TRBV2, the J call TRBJ2-7; no clear D gene. This CDR3 has 13 residues. CDR1 is SNHLY and CDR2 is FYNNEI in the germline V gene. The V gene lost 1 base and the J gene lost 3 bases, with 7 bases spanning the gap. CDR3: CASSEGANYEQYF. CDR3 sequence (DNA): TGTGCCAGCAGTGAAGGGGCGAACTACGAGCAGTACTTC.

J is TRBJ2-1 and V is TRBV18, with TRBD2 identical over 10 bases. With 2 bases clipped from V and 0 bases from J, the junction kept 10 bases outside the gene matches. This CDR3 region has 19 residues. Germline V gives CDR1 KGHSH, CDR2 LQKENI. CDR3 in DNA: TGTGCCAGCTCACCAAAGGCTAGCGGGAGTCCTCACTCCTACAATGAGCAGTTCTTC. It specifies CASSPKASGSPHSYNEQFF.

This chain connects TRBV3-1 (or the pseudogene TRBV3-2) to TRBJ1-2; no firm D call. CDR1 LGHDT and CDR2 YNNKEL come from the germline V gene (reference sequence). V dropped 1 base and J dropped 7 bases, with 16 bases sitting between them. The CDR3 is made up of 15 amino acids. The CDR3 reads CASSQAEGRVSGYTF. DNA of the CDR3: TGTGCCAGCAGCCAAGCTGAGGGCCGGGTCTCTGGCTACACCTTC.

This chain uses TRBV28 with TRBJ2-7, with 11 bases fitting TRBD1. Germline V gives CDR1 MDHEN, CDR2 SYDVKM. V trimming: 5 bases; J trimming: 3 bases; junction bases outside the gene matches: 6. The CDR3 loop spans 15 amino acids. CDR3: CASSPLGQGGYEQYF. In DNA form, the CDR3 reads TGTGCCAGCAGTCCCTTGGGACAGGGGGGCTACGAGCAGTACTTC.

V usage is TRBV18 and J usage is TRBJ2-7; the D gene is possibly TRBD1 (6 bases). Germline V gives CDR1 KGHSH, CDR2 LQKENI. CDR3 size: 14 residues. V dropped 1 base and J dropped 4 bases, with 11 bases sitting between them. CDR3 residues: CASSPRDRIYEQYF. CDR3 DNA: TGTGCCAGCTCACCACGAGACAGGATTTACGAGCAGTACTTC.